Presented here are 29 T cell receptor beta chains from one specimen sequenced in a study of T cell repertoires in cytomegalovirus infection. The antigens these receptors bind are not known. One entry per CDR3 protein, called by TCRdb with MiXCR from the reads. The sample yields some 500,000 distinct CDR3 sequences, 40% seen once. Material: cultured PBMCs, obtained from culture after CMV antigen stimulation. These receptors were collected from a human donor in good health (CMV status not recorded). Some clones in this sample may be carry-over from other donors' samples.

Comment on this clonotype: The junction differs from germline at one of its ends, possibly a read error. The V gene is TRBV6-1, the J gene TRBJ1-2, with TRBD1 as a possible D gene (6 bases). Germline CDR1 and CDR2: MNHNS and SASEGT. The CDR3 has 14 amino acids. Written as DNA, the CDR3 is TGTGCCGGCAGGGGCTCGGGGGCCCTGTATGGCTACACCTTC. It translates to CAGRGSGALYGYTF.

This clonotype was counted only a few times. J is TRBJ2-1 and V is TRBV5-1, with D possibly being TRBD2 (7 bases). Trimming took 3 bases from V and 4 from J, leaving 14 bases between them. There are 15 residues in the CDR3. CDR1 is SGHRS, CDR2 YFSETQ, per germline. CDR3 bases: TGCGCCAGCAGCTATATGGGGGGGCCTTACAATGAGCAGTTCTTC. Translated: CASSYMGGPYNEQFF.

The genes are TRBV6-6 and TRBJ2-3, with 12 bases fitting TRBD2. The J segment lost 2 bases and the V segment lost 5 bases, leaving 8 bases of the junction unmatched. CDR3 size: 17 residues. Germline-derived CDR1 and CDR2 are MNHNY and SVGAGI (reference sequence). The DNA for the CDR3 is TGTGCCAGCAGTCTCCCGACTAGCGGGGGTCTCACAGATACGCAGTATTTT. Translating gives CASSLPTSGGLTDTQYF.

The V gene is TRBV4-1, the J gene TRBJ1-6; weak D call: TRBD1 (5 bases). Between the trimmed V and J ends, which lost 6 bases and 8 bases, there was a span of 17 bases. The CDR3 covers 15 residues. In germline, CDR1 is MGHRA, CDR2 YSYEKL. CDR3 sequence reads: CASRQPGLRYSPLHF. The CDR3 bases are TGCGCCAGCAGACAACCGGGACTCCGGTATTCACCCCTCCACTTT.

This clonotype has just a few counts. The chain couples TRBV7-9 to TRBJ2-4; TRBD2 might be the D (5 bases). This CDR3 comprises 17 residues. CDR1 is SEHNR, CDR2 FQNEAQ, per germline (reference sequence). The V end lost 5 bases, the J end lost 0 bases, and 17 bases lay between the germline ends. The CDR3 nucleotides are TGTGCCAGCAGCCCCAAGTTGGGGAGACTAGCCAAAAACATTCAGTACTTC. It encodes CASSPKLGRLAKNIQYF. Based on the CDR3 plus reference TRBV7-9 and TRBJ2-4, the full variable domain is DTGVSQNPRHKITKRGQNVTFRCDPISEHNRLYWYRQTLGQGPEFLTYFQNEAQLEKSRLLSDRFSAERPKGSFSTLEIQRTEQGDSAMYLCASSPKLGRLAKNIQYFGAGTRLSVL.

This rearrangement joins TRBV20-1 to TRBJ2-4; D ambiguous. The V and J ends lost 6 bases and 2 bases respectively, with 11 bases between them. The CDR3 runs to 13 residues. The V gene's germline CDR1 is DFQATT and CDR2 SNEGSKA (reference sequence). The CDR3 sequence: CSALNSPKNIQYF. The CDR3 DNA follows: TGCAGTGCCCTCAATAGCCCCAAAAACATTCAGTACTTC.

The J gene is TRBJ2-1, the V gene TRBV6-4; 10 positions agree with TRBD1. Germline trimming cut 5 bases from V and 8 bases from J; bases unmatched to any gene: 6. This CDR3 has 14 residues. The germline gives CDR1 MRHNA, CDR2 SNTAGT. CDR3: CASSPGQGGYEQFF. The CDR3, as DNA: TGTGCCAGCAGTCCCGGACAGGGGGGATATGAGCAGTTCTTC.

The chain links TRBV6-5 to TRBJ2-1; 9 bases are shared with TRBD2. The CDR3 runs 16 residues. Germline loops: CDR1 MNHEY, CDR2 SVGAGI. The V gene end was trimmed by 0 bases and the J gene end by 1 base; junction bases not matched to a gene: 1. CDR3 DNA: TGTGCCAGCAGTTACTCGAGCGGGGGGTCCTACAATGAGCAGTTCTTC. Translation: CASSYSSGGSYNEQFF.

The CDR3 sequence is CASSLHGPNYGYTF. CDR3 DNA sequence: TGTGCCAGCAGCTTACACGGACCTAACTATGGCTACACCTTC. The chain carries TRBV7-6 and TRBJ1-2; D remains unclear. Germline loops: CDR1 SGHVS, CDR2 FNYEAQ. The length of the CDR3 is 14 residues. V lost 2 bases and J lost 0, with 7 bases in between. The whole variable domain, filled in from reference TRBV7-6 and TRBJ1-2, reads GAGVSQSPRYKVTKRGQDVALRCDPISGHVSLYWYRQALGQGPEFLTYFNYEAQQDKSGLPNDRFSAERPEGSISTLTIQRTEQRDSAMYRCASSLHGPNYGYTFGSGTRLTVV.

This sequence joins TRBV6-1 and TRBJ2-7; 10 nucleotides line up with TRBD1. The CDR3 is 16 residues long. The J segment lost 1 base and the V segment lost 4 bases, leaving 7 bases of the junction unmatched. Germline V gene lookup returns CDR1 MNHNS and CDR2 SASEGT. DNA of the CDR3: TGTGCCAGCAGTGCCCCGGACAGGGGGTTATCCTACGAGCAGTACTTC. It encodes CASSAPDRGLSYEQYF.

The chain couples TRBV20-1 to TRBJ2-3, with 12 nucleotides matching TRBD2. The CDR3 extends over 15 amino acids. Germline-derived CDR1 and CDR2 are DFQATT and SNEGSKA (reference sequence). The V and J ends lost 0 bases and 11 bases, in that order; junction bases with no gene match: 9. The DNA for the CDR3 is TGCAGTGCTAGAGATTCCCTAGCGGGAGGGATGGGGCAGTATTTT. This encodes CSARDSLAGGMGQYF.

DNA for the CDR3: TGCAGCGTTGTAGGCGAACCCAGTGGAAACACCATATATTTT. Amino acid sequence: CSVVGEPSGNTIYF. The genes are TRBV29-1 and TRBJ1-3; D gene uncertain. Germline loops: CDR1 SQVTM, CDR2 ANQGSEA. The CDR3 is made up of 14 amino acids. The V and J ends lost 4 bases and 3 bases respectively, with 13 bases between them.

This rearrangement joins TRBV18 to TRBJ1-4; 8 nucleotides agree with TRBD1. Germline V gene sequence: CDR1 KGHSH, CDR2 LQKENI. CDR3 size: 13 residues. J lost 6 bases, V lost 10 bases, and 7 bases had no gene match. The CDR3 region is CATSQGADEKLFF. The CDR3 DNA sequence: TGTGCCACCAGTCAGGGGGCCGATGAAAAACTGTTTTTT.

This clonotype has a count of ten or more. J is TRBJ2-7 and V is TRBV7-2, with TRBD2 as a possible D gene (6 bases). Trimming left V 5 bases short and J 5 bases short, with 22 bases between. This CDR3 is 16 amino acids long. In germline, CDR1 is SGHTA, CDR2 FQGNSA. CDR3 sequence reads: CASSPRAGLPRNEQYF. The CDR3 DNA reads TGTGCCAGCAGCCCCAGAGCAGGACTACCTCGGAACGAGCAGTACTTC. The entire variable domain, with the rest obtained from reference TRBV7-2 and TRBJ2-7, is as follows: GAGVSQSPSNKVTEKGKDVELRCDPISGHTALYWYRQSLGQGLEFLIYFQGNSAPDKSGLPSDRFSAERTGGSVSTLTIQRTQQEDSAVYLCASSPRAGLPRNEQYFGPGTRLTVT.

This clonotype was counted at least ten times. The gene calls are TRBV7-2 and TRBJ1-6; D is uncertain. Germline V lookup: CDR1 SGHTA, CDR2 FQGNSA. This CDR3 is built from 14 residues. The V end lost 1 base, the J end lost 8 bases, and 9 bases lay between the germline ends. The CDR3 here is CASSLESGYSPLHF. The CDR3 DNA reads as TGTGCCAGCAGCTTAGAATCTGGTTATTCACCCCTCCACTTT.

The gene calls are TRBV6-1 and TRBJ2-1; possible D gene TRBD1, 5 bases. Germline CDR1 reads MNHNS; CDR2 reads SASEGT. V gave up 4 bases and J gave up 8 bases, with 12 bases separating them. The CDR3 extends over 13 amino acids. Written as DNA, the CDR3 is TGTGCCAGCAGTGGGCAGGGAATAGATGAGCAGTTCTTC. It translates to CASSGQGIDEQFF.

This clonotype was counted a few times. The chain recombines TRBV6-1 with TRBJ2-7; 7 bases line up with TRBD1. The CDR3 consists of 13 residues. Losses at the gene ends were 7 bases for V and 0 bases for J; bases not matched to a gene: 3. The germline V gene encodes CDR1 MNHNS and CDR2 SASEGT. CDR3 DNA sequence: TGTGCCAGCACGACAGGGAACTCCTACGAGCAGTACTTC. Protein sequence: CASTTGNSYEQYF.

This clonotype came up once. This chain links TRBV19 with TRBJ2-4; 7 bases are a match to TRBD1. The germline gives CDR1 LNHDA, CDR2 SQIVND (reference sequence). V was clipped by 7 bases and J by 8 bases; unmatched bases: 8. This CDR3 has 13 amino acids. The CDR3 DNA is TGTGCCAGTACCCCGACAGGGCGGGACATTCAGTACTTC. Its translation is CASTPTGRDIQYF.

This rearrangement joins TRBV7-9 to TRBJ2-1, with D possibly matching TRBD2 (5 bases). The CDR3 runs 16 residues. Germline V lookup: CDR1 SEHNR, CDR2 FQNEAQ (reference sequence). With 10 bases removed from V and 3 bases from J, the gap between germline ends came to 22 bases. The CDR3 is CANNAYRGWGYNEQFF. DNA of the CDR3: TGTGCCAACAACGCTTATCGGGGATGGGGCTACAATGAGCAGTTCTTC.

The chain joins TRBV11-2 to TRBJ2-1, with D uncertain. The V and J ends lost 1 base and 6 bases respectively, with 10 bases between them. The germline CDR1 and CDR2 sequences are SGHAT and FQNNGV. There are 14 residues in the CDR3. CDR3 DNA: TGTGCCAGCAGCTTAGTGCGGAGCAGCAATGAGCAGTTCTTC. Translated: CASSLVRSSNEQFF.

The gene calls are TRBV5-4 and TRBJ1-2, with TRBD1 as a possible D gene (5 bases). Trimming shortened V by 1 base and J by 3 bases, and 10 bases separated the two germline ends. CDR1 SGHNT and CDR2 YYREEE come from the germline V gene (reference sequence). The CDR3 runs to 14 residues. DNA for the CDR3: TGTGCCAGCAGCTTGTACGGGGGTGACTATGGCTACACCTTC. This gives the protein CASSLYGGDYGYTF.

CDR3 DNA: TGTGCCAGCAGTCCGCCGGGTGTTAGCGGGGGTCCAAATGAGCAGTTCTTC. The encoded protein is CASSPPGVSGGPNEQFF. The chain carries TRBV6-6 and TRBJ2-1; TRBD2 agrees at 9 bases. Germline V gene data show CDR1 as MNHNY and CDR2 as SVGAGI (reference sequence). This CDR3 spans 17 amino acids. With V trimmed by 5 bases and J by 7 bases, 15 bases remained unmatched.

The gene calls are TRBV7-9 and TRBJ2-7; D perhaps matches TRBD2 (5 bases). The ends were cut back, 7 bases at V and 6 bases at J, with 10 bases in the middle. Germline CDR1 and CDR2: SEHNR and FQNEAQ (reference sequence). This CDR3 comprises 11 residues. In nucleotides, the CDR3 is TGTGCCAGCACCCGAGGAGGCGAGCAGTACTTC. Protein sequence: CASTRGGEQYF. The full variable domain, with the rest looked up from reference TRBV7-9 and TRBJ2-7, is DTGVSQNPRHKITKRGQNVTFRCDPISEHNRLYWYRQTLGQGPEFLTYFQNEAQLEKSRLLSDRFSAERPKGSFSTLEIQRTEQGDSAMYLCASTRGGEQYFGPGTRLTVT.

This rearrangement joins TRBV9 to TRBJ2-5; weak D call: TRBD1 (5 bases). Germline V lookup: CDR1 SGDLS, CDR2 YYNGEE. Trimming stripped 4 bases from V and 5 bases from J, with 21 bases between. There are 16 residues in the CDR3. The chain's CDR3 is CASSPSGLTAVETQYF. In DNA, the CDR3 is TGTGCCAGCAGCCCATCCGGTTTGACAGCAGTGGAGACCCAGTACTTC.

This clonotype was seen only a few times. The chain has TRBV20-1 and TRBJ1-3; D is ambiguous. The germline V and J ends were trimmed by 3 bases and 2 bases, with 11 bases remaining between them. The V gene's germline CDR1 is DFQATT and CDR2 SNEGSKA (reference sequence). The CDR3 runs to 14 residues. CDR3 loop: CSARSSGPGNTIYF. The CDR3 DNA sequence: TGCAGTGCTAGGTCGTCCGGCCCTGGAAACACCATATATTTT.

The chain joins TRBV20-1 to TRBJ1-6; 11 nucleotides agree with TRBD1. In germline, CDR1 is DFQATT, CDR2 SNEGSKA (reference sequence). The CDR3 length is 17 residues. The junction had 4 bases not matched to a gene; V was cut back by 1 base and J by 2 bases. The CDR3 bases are TGCAGTGCTAGAGTCTGGGACAGGGGGACCTATAATTCACCCCTCCACTTT. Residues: CSARVWDRGTYNSPLHF.

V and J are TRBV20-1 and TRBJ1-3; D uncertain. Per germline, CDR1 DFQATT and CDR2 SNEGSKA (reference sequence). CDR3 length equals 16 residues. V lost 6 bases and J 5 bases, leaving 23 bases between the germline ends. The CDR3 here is CSAKNAGPPIRNTIYF. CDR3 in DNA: TGCAGTGCCAAGAACGCAGGTCCCCCGATTCGAAACACCATATATTTT.

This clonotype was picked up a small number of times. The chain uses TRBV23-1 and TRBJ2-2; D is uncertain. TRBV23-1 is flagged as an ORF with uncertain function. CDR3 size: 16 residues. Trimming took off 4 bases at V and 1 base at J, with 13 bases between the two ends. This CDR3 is CASSPWEEWNTGELFF. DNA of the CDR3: TGCGCCAGCAGTCCTTGGGAAGAGTGGAACACCGGGGAGCTGTTTTTT.

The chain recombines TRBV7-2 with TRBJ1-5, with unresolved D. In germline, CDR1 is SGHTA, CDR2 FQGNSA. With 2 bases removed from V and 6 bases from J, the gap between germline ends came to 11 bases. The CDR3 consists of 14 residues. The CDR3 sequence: CASSLSLRSQPQHF. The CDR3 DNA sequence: TGTGCCAGCAGCTTATCGCTCCGAAGTCAGCCCCAGCATTTT. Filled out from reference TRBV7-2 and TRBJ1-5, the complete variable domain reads GAGVSQSPSNKVTEKGKDVELRCDPISGHTALYWYRQSLGQGLEFLIYFQGNSAPDKSGLPSDRFSAERTGGSVSTLTIQRTQQEDSAVYLCASSLSLRSQPQHFGDGTRLSIL.